This T cell receptor (beta chain) stems from a study of identical twins. From germline, CDR1 is SQVTM and CDR2 ANQGSEA. The V gene lost 7 bases and the J gene lost 5 bases, with 18 bases spanning the gap. The CDR3 covers 13 residues. Each CDR3 protein is one row after TCRdb ran MiXCR on the 5' RACE reads. Among some 760,000 distinct CDR3 sequences listed, 15% to 20% were seen once. The same sample was also used in a study of T cells expressing NK-cell markers.

The V call is TRBV29-1, the J call TRBJ2-7, with D tentatively TRBD2 (5 bases). The specimen was PBMCs. The sequence came from a woman between 18 and 30 years old in good health. CDR3: CSALRGTRDEQYF. In DNA form, the CDR3 reads TGCAGCGCCCTCCGGGGAACGAGGGACGAGCAGTACTTC.